This TCR beta chain was sequenced for a study of cytomegalovirus exposure and HLA in healthy donors. Study in general: An earlier analysis found around 100 million unique TCR beta sequences from approximately 190 million T cells. Notes on the study in general: The authors confirmed in vitro that three CMV-associated chains were specific for CMV antigens. Several V segments, TRBV6-2 and TRBV6-3 among them, could not be told apart and were dropped. Most TCR beta V segments were productive about 87% or about 30% of the time in an earlier analysis.

The CDR3 extends over 17 amino acids. Germline lookup yields CDR1 SGDLS and CDR2 YYNGEE. Trimming pared 0 bases from V and 0 bases from J, leaving 14 bases between. A note on this clone: The antigen is unknown.

The PCR used 60 Vbeta and 13 Jbeta primers. Sequenced by immunoSEQ multiplex PCR; TCRdb stores in-frame clones only, minus some. In the table there are under 200,000 clones, 84% of which are singletons. Material for sequencing was PBMCs. The source is a boy younger than 10 in good health and CMV-seronegative. The gene calls are TRBV9 and TRBJ2-3; no reliable D call. CDR3 sequence: CASSVDTTRFSTDTQYF. The CDR3 DNA reads TGTGCCAGCAGCGTAGATACAACGCGGTTCAGCACAGATACGCAGTATTTT.